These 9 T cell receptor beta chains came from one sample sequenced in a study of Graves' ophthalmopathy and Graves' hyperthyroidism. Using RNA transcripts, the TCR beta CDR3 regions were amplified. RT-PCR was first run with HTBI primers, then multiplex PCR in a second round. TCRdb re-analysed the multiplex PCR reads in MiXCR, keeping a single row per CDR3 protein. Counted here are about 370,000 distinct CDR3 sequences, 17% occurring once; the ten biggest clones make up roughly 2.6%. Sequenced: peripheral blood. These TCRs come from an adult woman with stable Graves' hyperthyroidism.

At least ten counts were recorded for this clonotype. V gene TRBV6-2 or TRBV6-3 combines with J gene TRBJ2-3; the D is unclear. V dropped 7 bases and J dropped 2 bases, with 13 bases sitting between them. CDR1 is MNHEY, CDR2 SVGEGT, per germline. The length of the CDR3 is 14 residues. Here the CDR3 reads CASKAGLYTDTQYF. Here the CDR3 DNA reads TGTGCCAGCAAGGCTGGGCTATACACAGATACGCAGTATTTT.

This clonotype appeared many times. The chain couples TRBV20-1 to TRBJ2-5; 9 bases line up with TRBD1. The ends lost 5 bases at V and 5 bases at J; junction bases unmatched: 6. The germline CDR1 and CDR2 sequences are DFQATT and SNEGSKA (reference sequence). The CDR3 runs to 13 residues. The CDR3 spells CSAPTGGRETQYF. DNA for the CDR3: TGCAGTGCTCCGACAGGGGGGCGGGAGACCCAGTACTTC.

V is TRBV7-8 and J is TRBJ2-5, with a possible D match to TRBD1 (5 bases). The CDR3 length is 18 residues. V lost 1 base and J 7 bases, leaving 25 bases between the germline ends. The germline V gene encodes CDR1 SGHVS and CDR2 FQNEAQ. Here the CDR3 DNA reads TGTGCCAGCAGCTTAGGCGATTGGAGCGACAGTGGGATAGTGACCCAGTACTTC. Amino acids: CASSLGDWSDSGIVTQYF.

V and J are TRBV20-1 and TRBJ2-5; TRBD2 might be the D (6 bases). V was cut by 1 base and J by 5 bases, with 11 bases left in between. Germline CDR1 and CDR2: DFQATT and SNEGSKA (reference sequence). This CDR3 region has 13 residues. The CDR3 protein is CSARGPGRETQYF. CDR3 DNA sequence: TGCAGTGCTAGAGGCCCAGGGAGGGAGACCCAGTACTTC.

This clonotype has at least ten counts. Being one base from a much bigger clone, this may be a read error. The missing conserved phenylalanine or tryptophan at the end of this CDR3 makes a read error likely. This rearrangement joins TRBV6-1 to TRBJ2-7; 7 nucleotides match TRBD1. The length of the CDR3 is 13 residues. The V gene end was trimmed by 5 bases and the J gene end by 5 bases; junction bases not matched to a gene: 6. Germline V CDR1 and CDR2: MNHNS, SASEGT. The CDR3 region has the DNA TGTGCCAGCAGTCCGACAGGGATCCACGAGCAGTACTCC. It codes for CASSPTGIHEQYS.

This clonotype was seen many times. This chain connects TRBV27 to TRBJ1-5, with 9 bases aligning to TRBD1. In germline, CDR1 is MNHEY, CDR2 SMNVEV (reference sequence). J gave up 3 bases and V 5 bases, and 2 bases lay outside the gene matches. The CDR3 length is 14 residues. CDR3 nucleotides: TGTGCCAGCAGTGCACAGGGGGCCAATCAGCCCCAGCATTTT. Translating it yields CASSAQGANQPQHF.

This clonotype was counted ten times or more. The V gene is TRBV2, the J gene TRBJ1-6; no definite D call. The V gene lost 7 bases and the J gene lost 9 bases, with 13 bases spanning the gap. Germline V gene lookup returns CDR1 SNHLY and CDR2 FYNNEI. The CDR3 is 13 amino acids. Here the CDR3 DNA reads TGTGCCAGCACTTTACAGCCGGGTTCACCCCTCCACTTT. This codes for CASTLQPGSPLHF.

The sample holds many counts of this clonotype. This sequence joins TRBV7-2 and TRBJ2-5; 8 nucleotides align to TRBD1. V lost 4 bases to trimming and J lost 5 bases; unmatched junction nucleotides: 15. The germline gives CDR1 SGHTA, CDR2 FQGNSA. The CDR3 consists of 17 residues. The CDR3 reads CASSSSRPRTGQETQYF. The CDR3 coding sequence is TGTGCCAGCAGCTCTAGCAGGCCCCGGACAGGGCAGGAGACCCAGTACTTC.

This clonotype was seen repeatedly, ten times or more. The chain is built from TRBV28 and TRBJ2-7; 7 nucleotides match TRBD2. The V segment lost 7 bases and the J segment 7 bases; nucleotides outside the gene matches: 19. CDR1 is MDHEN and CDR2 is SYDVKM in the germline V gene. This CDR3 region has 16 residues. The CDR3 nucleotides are TGTGCCAGCACCCCTTGGAGGCGACTAGCCGTTGGTGAGCAGTACTTC. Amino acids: CASTPWRRLAVGEQYF.